There are a few counts of the clone carrying this TCR beta chain. The source of the sample is a study of response to subunit inactivated influenza vaccine. TCRdb reanalysed the RT-PCR reads using MiXCR and keeps one entry per CDR3 protein. The sample contains hundreds of thousands of distinct CDR3 sequences, 11% of which appear only once. Germline V CDR1 and CDR2: MNHEY, SVGAGI. Trimming pared 4 bases from V and 5 bases from J, leaving 14 bases between. The CDR3 covers 14 residues. These data were also filed under a second study, of T cells expressing NK-cell markers. That paper adds: With UMIs, 5'RACE template switching was used to make TCR beta cDNA. There were seven HCMV-seropositive donors and one seronegative donor among the eight sequenced. Restriction of the sorted population to alpha-beta TCR T cells was achieved in several experiments with an anti-gamma-delta TCR antibody. Once again these clonotypes came out on top in the CD3+CD56-NKG2C+ fraction of several donors. Questions lingered over whether expanded NKG2C+ T cell clones were HCMV-specific.

The sequenced sample was PBMCs from blood, obtained on the day of vaccination. The chain couples TRBV6-5 to TRBJ2-5; weak D call: TRBD2 (5 bases). This receptor was identified in a man in his forties or fifties who received an inactivated influenza vaccine. The CDR3 nucleotides are TGTGCCAGCAGTTCGGCTAGCAGGTGGGAGACCCAGTACTTC. Its translation is CASSSASRWETQYF.